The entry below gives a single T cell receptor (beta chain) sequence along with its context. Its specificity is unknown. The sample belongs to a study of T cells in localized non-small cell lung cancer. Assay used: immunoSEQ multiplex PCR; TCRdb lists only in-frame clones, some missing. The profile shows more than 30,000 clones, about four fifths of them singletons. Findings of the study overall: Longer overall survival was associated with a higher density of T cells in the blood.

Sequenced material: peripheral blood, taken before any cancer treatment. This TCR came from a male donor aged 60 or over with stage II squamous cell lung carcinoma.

The chain's CDR3 is CASSLVGGPSTDTQYF. The CDR3 DNA is TGTGCCAGCAGCTTGGTCGGGGGACCTAGCACAGATACGCAGTATTTT. The gene calls are TRBV5-5 and TRBJ2-3, with D perhaps matching TRBD2 (6 bases). In germline, CDR1 is SGHKS, CDR2 YYEKEE (reference sequence). This CDR3 is built from 16 residues. The V end was cut by 0 bases, the J end by 0 bases, with 11 bases between.